The subject of this entry is one TCR beta chain. Its antigen remains unidentified. Trimming pared 4 bases from V and 0 bases from J, leaving 13 bases between. Germline assignment: CDR1 SQVTM and CDR2 ANQGSEA. The CDR3 loop spans 16 amino acids. Data came from immunoSEQ multiplex PCR; TCRdb stores just in-frame clones and leaves some out. The sample has 300,000 to 350,000 clones; roughly 80% are singletons. These data are taken from a study of cytotoxic CD8 clonotypes in ibrutinib-treated CLL. As for the study in general: Investigators collected response samples after a median about 11 months of treatment, range 6 to 36. Study-wide findings and caveats: Clonality (at baseline) was higher than in age-matched healthy donors and tracked circulating CD8+ T-cell counts. Samples were collected at differing times from sustained-remission and progressing patients. Public clonotypes, an uncommon group, contracted or remained stable on treatment.

Material: PBMCs, obtained before ibrutinib treatment. V is TRBV29-1 and J is TRBJ2-6; D is unresolved. This sequence originates from a human donor with chronic lymphocytic leukemia. CDR3 DNA: TGCAGCGTTGGTGGAATTATAGACTCTGGGGCCAACGTCCTGACTTTC. Amino acid sequence: CSVGGIIDSGANVLTF.